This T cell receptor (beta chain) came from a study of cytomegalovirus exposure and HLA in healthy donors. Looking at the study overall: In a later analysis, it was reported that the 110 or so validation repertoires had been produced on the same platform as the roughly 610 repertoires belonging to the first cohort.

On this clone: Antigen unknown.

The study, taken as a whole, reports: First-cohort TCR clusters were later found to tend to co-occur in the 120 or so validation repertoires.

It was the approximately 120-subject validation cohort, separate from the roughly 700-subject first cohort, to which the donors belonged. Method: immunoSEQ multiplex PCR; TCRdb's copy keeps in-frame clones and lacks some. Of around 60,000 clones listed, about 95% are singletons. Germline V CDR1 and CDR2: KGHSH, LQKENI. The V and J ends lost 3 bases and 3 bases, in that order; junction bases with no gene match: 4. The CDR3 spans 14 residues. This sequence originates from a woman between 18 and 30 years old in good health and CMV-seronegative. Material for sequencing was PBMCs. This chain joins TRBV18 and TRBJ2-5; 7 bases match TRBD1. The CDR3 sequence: CASSPNRGKETQYF. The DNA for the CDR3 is TGTGCCAGCTCACCCAACAGGGGAAAAGAGACCCAGTACTTC. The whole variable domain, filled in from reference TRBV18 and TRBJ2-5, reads NAGVMQNPRHLVRRRGQEARLRCSPMKGHSHVYWYRQLPEEGLKFMVYLQKENIIDESGMPKERFSAEFPKEGPSILRIQQVVRGDSAAYFCASSPNRGKETQYFGPGTRLLVL.